This TCR beta chain was sequenced during a study of control samples from healthy donors and cancer patients. Here immunoSEQ multiplex PCR was the method, and the copy in TCRdb shows in-frame clones only, minus some. The sample lists around 250,000 clones; roughly 87% were seen once. Sequenced input: PBMCs. The sequence came from a woman aged 60-70 years with lung cancer.

The CDR3 region has the DNA TGTGCCAGCAGTGACTCGTCGACAGGGTATTCACCCCTCCACTTT. Its translation is CASSDSSTGYSPLHF. The rearrangement uses TRBV6-4 and TRBJ1-6; 7 bases are shared with TRBD1. Per germline, CDR1 MRHNA and CDR2 SNTAGT. The V segment lost 0 bases and the J segment 8 bases; nucleotides outside the gene matches: 4. The CDR3 runs 15 residues.